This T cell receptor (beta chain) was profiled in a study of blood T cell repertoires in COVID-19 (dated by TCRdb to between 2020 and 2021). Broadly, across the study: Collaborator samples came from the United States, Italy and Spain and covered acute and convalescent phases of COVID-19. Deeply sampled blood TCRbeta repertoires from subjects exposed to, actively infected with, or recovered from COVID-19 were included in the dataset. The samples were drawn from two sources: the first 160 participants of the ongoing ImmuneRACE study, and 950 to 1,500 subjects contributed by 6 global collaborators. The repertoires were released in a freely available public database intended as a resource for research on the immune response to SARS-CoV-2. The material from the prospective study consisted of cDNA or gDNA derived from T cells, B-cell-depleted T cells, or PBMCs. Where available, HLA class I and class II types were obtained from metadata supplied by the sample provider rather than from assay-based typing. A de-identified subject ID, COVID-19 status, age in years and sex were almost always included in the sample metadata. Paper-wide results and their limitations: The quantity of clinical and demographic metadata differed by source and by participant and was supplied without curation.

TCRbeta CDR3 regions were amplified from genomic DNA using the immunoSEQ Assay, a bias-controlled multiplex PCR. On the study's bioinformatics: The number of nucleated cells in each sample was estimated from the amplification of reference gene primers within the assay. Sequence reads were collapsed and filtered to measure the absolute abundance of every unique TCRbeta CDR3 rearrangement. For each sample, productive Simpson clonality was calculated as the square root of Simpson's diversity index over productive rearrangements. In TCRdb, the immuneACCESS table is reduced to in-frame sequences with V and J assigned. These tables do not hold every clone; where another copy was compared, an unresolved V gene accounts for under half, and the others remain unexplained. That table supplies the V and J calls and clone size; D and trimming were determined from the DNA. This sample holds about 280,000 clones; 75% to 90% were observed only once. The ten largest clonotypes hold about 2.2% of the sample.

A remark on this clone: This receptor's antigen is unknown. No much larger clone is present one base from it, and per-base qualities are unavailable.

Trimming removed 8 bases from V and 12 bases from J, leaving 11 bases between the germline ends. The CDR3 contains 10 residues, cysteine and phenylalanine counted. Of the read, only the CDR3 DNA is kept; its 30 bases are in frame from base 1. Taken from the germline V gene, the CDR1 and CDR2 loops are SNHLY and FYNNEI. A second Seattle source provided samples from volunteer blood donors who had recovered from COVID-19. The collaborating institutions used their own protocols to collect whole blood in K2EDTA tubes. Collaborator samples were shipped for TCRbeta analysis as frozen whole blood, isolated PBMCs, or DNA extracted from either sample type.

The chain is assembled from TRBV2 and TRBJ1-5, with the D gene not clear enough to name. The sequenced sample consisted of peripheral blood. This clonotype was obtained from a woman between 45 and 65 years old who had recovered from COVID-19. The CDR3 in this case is CASAGGFQHF. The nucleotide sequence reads TGTGCCAGCGCGGGCGGTTTCCAGCATTTT. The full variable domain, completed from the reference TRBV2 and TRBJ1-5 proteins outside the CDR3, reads EPEVTQTPSHQVTQMGQEVILRCVPISNHLYFYWYRQILGQKVEFLVSFYNNEISEKSEIFDDQFSVERPDGSNFTLKIRSTKLEDSAMYFCASAGGFQHFGDGTRLSIL.